The entry below gives a single T cell receptor (beta chain) sequence along with its context. The sample comes from a study of blood T cell repertoires in COVID-19. On the study more broadly: The United States, Italy and Spain provided the acute and convalescent COVID-19 samples. PBMCs, B-cell-depleted T cells, or T cells provided the cDNA or gDNA that made up the material.

The V gene's germline CDR1 is SNHLY and CDR2 FYNNEI. The CDR3 sequence is 11 residues long. V was trimmed by 7 bases and J by 8 bases, leaving 9 bases between them. In the authors' methods: Reference gene primer amplification gave nucleated cell count estimates. Assay used: immunoSEQ multiplex PCR; TCRdb lists only in-frame clones, some missing. V, J and clone size were drawn from that table, and D and trimming were deduced from the DNA. Of 40,000 to 45,000 clones in the sample, nearly 90% were seen once. The V call is TRBV2, the J call TRBJ2-1; possible D gene TRBD2, 5 bases. Sequencing was carried out using peripheral blood. This sequence was found in a human donor in a cohort sampled during active COVID-19. In DNA form, the CDR3 reads TGTGCCAGCATGACGAGGGATGAGCAGTTCTTC. Amino acids: CASMTRDEQFF.